The 9 T cell receptor beta chains given below trace back to one sample, sequenced in a study of cytomegalovirus exposure and HLA in healthy donors. The primer mix had 60 Vbeta and 13 Jbeta primers. Some clones are missing from TCRdb's copy, which holds only in-frame ones; the method was immunoSEQ multiplex PCR. In the table there are around 200,000 clones, about 84% of which are singletons. The source material was PBMCs. All receptors derive from a man aged 50 to 60 in good health and CMV-seronegative.

The chain carries TRBV7-2 and TRBJ2-1, with TRBD2 matching 9 bases. J was trimmed by 4 bases and V by 3 bases; bases with no gene match: 4. The CDR3 sequence is 15 residues long. Germline V CDR1 and CDR2: SGHTA, FQGNSA. CDR3 DNA sequence: TGTGCCAGCAGCTTCGATAGCGGGGGATACAATGAGCAGTTCTTC. Translated: CASSFDSGGYNEQFF.

The chain couples TRBV5-4 to TRBJ1-2, with TRBD1 identical over 12 bases. The germline CDR1 and CDR2 sequences are SGHNT and YYREEE (reference sequence). CDR3 length equals 16 residues. Unmatched junction bases numbered 9, after V lost 4 bases and J lost 5 bases. The CDR3 DNA sequence: TGTGCCAGCAGCATGGGACAGGGGGCTTCGAGATATGGCTACACCTTC. This translates into CASSMGQGASRYGYTF.

This clone was picked up a small number of times. The chain uses TRBV10-1 and TRBJ2-5; TRBD1 agrees at 10 bases. Per germline, CDR1 WNHNN and CDR2 SYGVQD (reference sequence). J lost 1 base, V lost 8 bases, and 7 bases had no gene match. This CDR3 spans 15 amino acids. Written as DNA, the CDR3 is TGCGCCAGCTCCAATAGGACAGGGGGCCAAGAGACCCAGTACTTC. It translates to CASSNRTGGQETQYF.

This chain's CDR3 is CASRLGAGGREQYF. The CDR3 DNA reads TGTGCCAGCAGGTTGGGGGCAGGGGGCCGAGAGCAGTACTTC. The chain couples TRBV6-1 to TRBJ2-7, with 8 bases that match TRBD1. The CDR3 consists of 14 residues. J was trimmed by 7 bases and V by 6 bases; bases with no gene match: 11. The germline CDR1 and CDR2 sequences are MNHNS and SASEGT.

The gene calls are TRBV9 and TRBJ2-4, with a weak D call TRBD2 (6 bases). The CDR3 is 16 amino acids. Germline CDR1 SGDLS, CDR2 YYNGEE. V lost 4 bases and J 6 bases, leaving 20 bases between the germline ends. CDR3 DNA sequence: TGTGCCAGCAGCCCCAGGGCCGGACTCGGGGGAAACATTCAGTACTTC. This translates into CASSPRAGLGGNIQYF.

This chain connects TRBV7-8 to TRBJ2-2; TRBD1 aligns across 7 bases. Germline CDR1 reads SGHVS; CDR2 reads FQNEAQ. V lost 6 bases, J lost 1 base, and 14 bases stayed unmatched. The CDR3 length is 18 residues. For the CDR3, the DNA is TGTGCCAGCAGACATTTCGGACAGGTTCCTTTGAACACCGGGGAGCTGTTTTTT. Translation gives CASRHFGQVPLNTGELFF.

The chain has TRBV6-5 and TRBJ2-3, with 11 bases matching TRBD1. The V segment lost 5 bases and the J segment 2 bases; nucleotides outside the gene matches: 3. CDR1 is MNHEY, CDR2 SVGAGI, per germline. This CDR3 is built from 15 residues. DNA of the CDR3: TGTGCCAGCAGTATCGGACAGGGGGCCACAGATACGCAGTATTTT. Amino acids: CASSIGQGATDTQYF.

The V and J genes are TRBV5-1 and TRBJ1-1, with TRBD1 as a possible D gene (6 bases). Deletions cut 3 bases from V and 1 base from J, with 10 bases between. Germline CDR1 is SGHRS and CDR2 is YFSETQ. The CDR3 loop spans 14 amino acids. This CDR3 reads CASSWTASNTEAFF. CDR3 in DNA: TGCGCCAGCAGCTGGACAGCCTCGAACACTGAAGCTTTCTTT.

V is TRBV5-1 and J is TRBJ1-2, with D unresolved. Germline values: CDR1 SGHRS, CDR2 YFSETQ. This CDR3 contains 14 residues. Trimming removed 0 bases from V and 2 bases from J, with 8 bases in between. For the CDR3, the DNA is TGCGCCAGCAGCTTGGCACAGCCCAACTATGGCTACACCTTC. Amino acid sequence: CASSLAQPNYGYTF.